Listed here are 15 T cell receptor beta chains from one sample, sequenced in a study of blood T cell repertoires in COVID-19. Sequencing used immunoSEQ multiplex PCR; TCRdb keeps in-frame clones, though not all of them. The sample gives 200,000 or so clones, roughly 85% of which show up once; less than 5% is in the top ten. The source material was PBMCs or T cells enriched from blood (not recorded which). The receptors stem from a woman aged 40-49 years with acute COVID-19.

This sequence joins TRBV28 and TRBJ2-7; TRBD2 agrees at 9 bases. The CDR3 contains 16 residues. V shed 4 bases, J shed 1 base, and the junction held 8 bases outside the gene matches. From germline, CDR1 is MDHEN and CDR2 SYDVKM. For the CDR3, the DNA is TGTGCCAGCAGTTCCCCTGGGGCGGGAGGGTCCTACGAGCAGTACTTC. Translated: CASSSPGAGGSYEQYF.

This sequence joins TRBV28 and TRBJ2-7, with a weak D call TRBD1 (6 bases). V was shortened by 8 bases and J by 4 bases, with 18 bases between the two germline ends. There are 14 residues in the CDR3. In germline, CDR1 is MDHEN, CDR2 SYDVKM. The CDR3 DNA reads as TGTGCCAGCGCCCGAGGGGGATCACAGTACGAGCAGTACTTC. Translation: CASARGGSQYEQYF.

A few counts support this clone. V and J are TRBV3-1 (or the pseudogene TRBV3-2) and TRBJ2-1; TRBD1 matches 7 bases. This CDR3 has 14 amino acids. V gave up 4 bases and J gave up 5 bases; unmatched junction bases: 5. The germline V gene encodes CDR1 LGHDT and CDR2 YNNKEL (reference sequence). The CDR3 coding sequence is TGTGCCAGCAGCCCCGGGACAGTAAACAATGAGCAGTTCTTC. Translation: CASSPGTVNNEQFF.

V gene TRBV11-2 combines with J gene TRBJ2-7; TRBD1 agrees at 10 bases. The V gene end was trimmed by 5 bases and the J gene end by 2 bases; junction bases not matched to a gene: 3. Germline loops: CDR1 SGHAT, CDR2 FQNNGV. CDR3 length: 14 residues. CDR3 coding DNA: TGTGCCAGCAGCAAAGGACAGGGGGCCTACGAGCAGTACTTC. It yields the protein CASSKGQGAYEQYF.

Comment on this clone: One end of the junction is discordant with germline, which a read error may explain. This chain joins TRBV7-9 and TRBJ2-1, with a weak D call TRBD1 (8 bases). The CDR3 covers 14 residues. CDR1 is SEHNR, CDR2 FQNEAQ, per germline (reference sequence). The CDR3, as DNA: TGTGCTGTACAGGGGGGGACTTCCTCCAATGAGCAGTTCTTC. It encodes CAVQGGTSSNEQFF.

J is TRBJ2-5 and V is TRBV28, with 8 bases matching TRBD1. Trimming cost V 4 bases and J 4 bases; bases outside gene matches: 8. CDR3 size: 15 residues. Germline values: CDR1 MDHEN, CDR2 SYDVKM. The CDR3 sequence is CASSSPWTGSETQYF. The DNA for the CDR3 is TGTGCCAGCAGTTCCCCCTGGACAGGGTCAGAGACCCAGTACTTC.

For this clone: This sample also contains other DNA sequences that code for the same CDR3. The chain has TRBV7-3 and TRBJ2-1; 10 positions match TRBD2. CDR3 length: 16 amino acids. Germline lookup yields CDR1 SGHTA and CDR2 FQGTGA. V gave up 5 bases and J gave up 0 bases; unmatched junction bases: 4. In DNA, the CDR3 is TGTGCCAGCAGCCCGAGGACTAGCGGCTCCTACAATGAGCAGTTCTTC. Amino acids: CASSPRTSGSYNEQFF.

The genes are TRBV25-1 and TRBJ2-7; 10 nucleotides align to TRBD1. The V gene end was trimmed by 4 bases and the J gene end by 0 bases; junction bases not matched to a gene: 6. The CDR3 loop spans 16 amino acids. The germline CDR1 and CDR2 sequences are MGHDK and SYGVNS. CDR3 residues: CASSGFDRGPSYEQYF. Here the CDR3 DNA reads TGTGCCAGCAGTGGGTTCGACAGGGGGCCCTCCTACGAGCAGTACTTC.

The rearrangement links TRBV19 to TRBJ2-2; TRBD1 aligns across 7 bases. The CDR3 consists of 15 residues. V shed 5 bases and J 0 bases; nucleotides not matched to a gene: 3. Germline V gives CDR1 LNHDA, CDR2 SQIVND (reference sequence). The CDR3: CASSLGTANTGELFF. The DNA of the CDR3 is TGTGCCAGTAGTCTCGGGACAGCGAACACCGGGGAGCTGTTTTTT.

The chain couples TRBV9 to TRBJ1-1; D gene ambiguous. CDR3 length equals 14 residues. Trimming removed 0 bases at V and 4 bases at J, with 10 bases between. Germline CDR1 is SGDLS and CDR2 is YYNGEE. The CDR3, as DNA: TGTGCCAGCAGCGTAGGATGGGAGCGCACTGAAGCTTTCTTT. Its protein is CASSVGWERTEAFF.

For the CDR3, the DNA is TGTGCCAGCAGCCAAGCAAGACTCACGAGGTACACTGAAGCTTTCTTT. This codes for CASSQARLTRYTEAFF. The chain combines TRBV4-2 with TRBJ1-1, with D hard to call. Germline CDR1 is LGHNA and CDR2 is YNFKEQ. V was shortened by 1 base and J by 3 bases, with 15 bases between the two germline ends. The CDR3 consists of 16 residues.

J is TRBJ2-7 and V is TRBV20-1; no firm D call. Germline CDR1 DFQATT, CDR2 SNEGSKA (reference sequence). CDR3 length: 13 residues. V was shortened by 3 bases and J by 3 bases, with 12 bases between the two germline ends. The chain's CDR3 is CSASFPGRYEQYF. The CDR3, as DNA: TGCAGTGCTAGTTTCCCGGGTCGCTACGAGCAGTACTTC.

The chain has TRBV7-9 and TRBJ2-5, with D tentatively TRBD2 (5 bases). Trimming took 0 bases from V and 1 from J, leaving 9 bases between them. Germline loops: CDR1 SEHNR, CDR2 FQNEAQ (reference sequence). CDR3 size: 15 residues. CDR3 sequence reads: CASSLAGAFQETQYF. CDR3 nucleotides: TGTGCCAGCAGCTTAGCGGGAGCTTTCCAAGAGACCCAGTACTTC. The whole variable domain, remainder taken from reference TRBV7-9 and TRBJ2-5, is DTGVSQNPRHKITKRGQNVTFRCDPISEHNRLYWYRQTLGQGPEFLTYFQNEAQLEKSRLLSDRFSAERPKGSFSTLEIQRTEQGDSAMYLCASSLAGAFQETQYFGPGTRLLVL.

V usage is TRBV7-9 and J usage is TRBJ1-4; the match to TRBD1 covers 10 bases. CDR3 length: 18 residues. V lost 5 bases to trimming and J lost 3 bases; unmatched junction nucleotides: 12. Germline V gene data show CDR1 as SEHNR and CDR2 as FQNEAQ (reference sequence). The CDR3 sequence: CASSLSSGDRGANEKLFF. For the CDR3, the DNA is TGTGCCAGCAGCCTCTCTTCAGGGGACAGGGGAGCTAATGAAAAACTGTTTTTT.

V and J are TRBV20-1 and TRBJ2-7; D not certain. The CDR3 spans 11 residues. V lost 6 bases, J lost 7 bases, and 13 bases lay in between. Per the germline V gene, CDR1 is DFQATT and CDR2 is SNEGSKA (reference sequence). The CDR3 sequence: CSAGDLAEQYF. CDR3 coding DNA: TGCAGTGCCGGAGACCTCGCAGAGCAGTACTTC.